A selection of T cell receptor beta chains follows, all from one sample in a study of PD-1 blockade in classical Hodgkin lymphoma. Measured with immunoSEQ multiplex PCR; TCRdb has only the in-frame clones, and not every one. The sample records around 25,000 clones, more than 70% being singletons. The sequencing used CD4+ T cells from blood, collected before the fourth cycle of nivolumab. These receptor sequences come from a human donor with classical Hodgkin lymphoma. Each CDR3 is given with its conserved first and last residue. D genes are given only for firm matches. The size field is filled for only some rows; it gives once, few, many or a size class.

CDR3: CASRRGQGGRGYTF
DNA: TGTGCCAGCAGGCGAGGACAGGGAGGGAGAGGCTACACCTTC
J: TRBJ1-2
V: TRBV28
size: .
D: TRBD1

CDR3: CASSSAAGSYEQYF
DNA: TGTGCCAGCAGCTCGGCCGCGGGGTCCTACGAGCAGTACTTC
J: TRBJ2-7
V: TRBV7-8
size: few
D: .

CDR3: CASSLGGAQYNEQFF
DNA: TGTGCCAGCAGCTTAGGCGGGGCCCAGTACAATGAGCAGTTCTTC
J: TRBJ2-1
V: TRBV7-2
size: .
D: .

CDR3: CASTTQVGNEQFF
DNA: TGTGCCAGCACAACACAAGTAGGCAATGAGCAGTTCTTC
J: TRBJ2-1
V: TRBV5-4
size: .
D: .

CDR3: CASSKPGLAPYNEQFF
DNA: TGTGCCAGCAGCAAACCGGGACTAGCGCCCTACAATGAGCAGTTCTTC
J: TRBJ2-1
V: TRBV25-1
size: .
D: TRBD2

CDR3: CASSPPKGRNKNIQYF
DNA: TGTGCCAGCTCACCACCGAAGGGGAGGAACAAAAACATTCAGTACTTC
J: TRBJ2-4
V: TRBV18
size: .
D: .

CDR3: CASSLGQGRQETQYF
DNA: TGCGCCAGCAGCTTGGGACAGGGTCGACAAGAGACCCAGTACTTC
J: TRBJ2-5
V: TRBV5-1
size: once
D: TRBD1

CDR3: CASSSRDRGLNTEAFF
DNA: TGTGCCAGCAGCTCCCGGGACAGGGGCCTTAACACTGAAGCTTTCTTT
J: TRBJ1-1
V: TRBV5-6
size: .
D: TRBD1

CDR3: CASSPLDRGQGYTF
DNA: TGTGCCAGCAGCCCTCTGGACAGGGGGCAAGGCTACACCTTC
J: TRBJ1-2
V: TRBV5-4
size: .
D: TRBD1

CDR3: CAWSVSAGGYEQYF
DNA: TGTGCCTGGAGTGTGTCAGCTGGAGGCTACGAGCAGTACTTC
J: TRBJ2-7
V: TRBV30
size: .
D: .

CDR3: CASSYSRRGRETQYF
DNA: TGTGCCAGCAGTTACTCACGCAGGGGACGCGAGACCCAGTACTTC
J: TRBJ2-5
V: TRBV6-7
size: .
D: .

CDR3: CASSIAGTFDYYEQYF
DNA: TGTGCCAGTAGTATAGCCGGGACTTTCGATTACTACGAGCAGTACTTC
J: TRBJ2-7
V: TRBV19
size: .
D: .

CDR3: CAWSGLAANEQFF
DNA: TGTGCCTGGAGTGGACTAGCAGCTAATGAGCAGTTCTTC
J: TRBJ2-1
V: TRBV30
size: .
D: TRBD2

CDR3: CASSTEMNTEAFF
DNA: TGCGCCAGCAGCACAGAAATGAACACTGAAGCTTTCTTT
J: TRBJ1-1
V: TRBV5-1
size: once
D: .

CDR3: CASSSGSSDEQFF
DNA: TGTGCCAGTTCTAGCGGGAGTAGCGATGAGCAGTTCTTC
J: TRBJ2-1
V: TRBV6-5
size: .
D: TRBD2

CDR3: CSVEISQGNIQYF
DNA: TGCAGCGTTGAAATCTCACAGGGGAACATTCAGTACTTC
J: TRBJ2-4
V: TRBV29-1
size: .
D: TRBD1

CDR3: CASRMDSSPYEQYF
DNA: TGTGCCAGCAGGATGGACAGTTCCCCCTACGAGCAGTACTTC
J: TRBJ2-7
V: TRBV6-5
size: .
D: .

CDR3: CASSRTGENYNEQFF
DNA: TGCGCCAGCAGCCGGACAGGGGAAAACTACAATGAGCAGTTCTTC
J: TRBJ2-1
V: TRBV5-1
size: once
D: TRBD1

CDR3: CASSAQGDYGYTF
DNA: TGTGCCAGCAGCGCACAGGGGGACTATGGCTACACCTTC
J: TRBJ1-2
V: TRBV9
size: .
D: TRBD1

CDR3: CASGLEQGAVNEQFF
DNA: TGTGCCAGCGGACTGGAGCAGGGGGCAGTAAATGAGCAGTTCTTC
J: TRBJ2-1
V: TRBV2
size: .
D: TRBD1

CDR3: CASSRTGVADTQYF
DNA: TGTGCCAGCTCGCGGACAGGGGTGGCAGATACGCAGTATTTT
J: TRBJ2-3
V: TRBV18
size: .
D: TRBD1

CDR3: CASSLGSSGVGTGELFF
DNA: TGTGCCAGCAGCTTAGGAAGTTCCGGGGTGGGCACCGGGGAGCTGTTTTTT
J: TRBJ2-2
V: TRBV7-8
size: once
D: .

CDR3: CASSSLAGSSYEQYF
DNA: TGTGCCAGCAGCTCCTTAGCGGGGAGCTCCTACGAGCAGTACTTC
J: TRBJ2-7
V: TRBV7-2
size: .
D: TRBD2

CDR3: CASSDTPAPRKAFF
DNA: TGTGCCAGCAGTGACACCCCGGCACCGCGCAAAGCTTTCTTT
J: TRBJ1-1
V: TRBV6-1
size: .
D: .

CDR3: CASSPGTGLDGYTF
DNA: TGTGCCAGCTCACCAGGGACAGGGCTTGATGGCTACACCTTC
J: TRBJ1-2
V: TRBV18
size: .
D: TRBD1

CDR3: CASSQDLTRGGYNEQFF
DNA: TGTGCCAGCAGCCAAGATCTGACCCGCGGGGGCTACAATGAGCAGTTCTTC
J: TRBJ2-1
V: TRBV4-2
size: once
D: TRBD2

CDR3: CASKALAGAKDTQYF
DNA: TGTGCCAGCAAGGCACTAGCGGGAGCAAAGGATACGCAGTATTTT
J: TRBJ2-3
V: TRBV6-1
size: .
D: TRBD2

CDR3: CASSFRGLQQETQYF
DNA: TGTGCCAGCAGCTTCCGGGGCCTACAACAAGAGACCCAGTACTTC
J: TRBJ2-5
V: TRBV11-2
size: .
D: .

CDR3: CAWTIAGVSYNEQFF
DNA: TGTGCCTGGACCATAGCGGGAGTGTCCTACAATGAGCAGTTCTTC
J: TRBJ2-1
V: TRBV30
size: .
D: TRBD2

CDR3: CASSGRDRGMNTQYF
DNA: TGTGCCAGCAGTGGCCGGGACAGGGGGATGAATACGCAGTATTTT
J: TRBJ2-3
V: TRBV6-1
size: .
D: TRBD1

CDR3: CASSSRSGISYNEQFF
DNA: TGTGCCAGCAGCTCCCGCAGCGGGATCTCCTACAATGAGCAGTTCTTC
J: TRBJ2-1
V: TRBV7-6
size: .
D: TRBD2

CDR3: CASSSITSAGASNEQFF
DNA: TGTGCCAGCAGTTCTATTACTAGCGCGGGAGCTTCCAATGAGCAGTTCTTC
J: TRBJ2-1
V: TRBV27
size: .
D: TRBD2

CDR3: CAWSVWGLGTDTQYF
DNA: TGTGCCTGGAGTGTATGGGGGTTGGGCACAGATACGCAGTATTTT
J: TRBJ2-3
V: TRBV30
size: .
D: .

CDR3: CASISPPGTEAFF
DNA: TGTGCCAGCATCTCTCCTCCAGGGACAGAAGCTTTCTTT
J: TRBJ1-1
V: TRBV28
size: .
D: .

CDR3: CASSRTGTRGSEQYF
DNA: TGTGCCAGCAGCCGGACAGGGACTAGGGGCTCCGAGCAGTACTTC
J: TRBJ2-7
V: TRBV6-5
size: .
D: .